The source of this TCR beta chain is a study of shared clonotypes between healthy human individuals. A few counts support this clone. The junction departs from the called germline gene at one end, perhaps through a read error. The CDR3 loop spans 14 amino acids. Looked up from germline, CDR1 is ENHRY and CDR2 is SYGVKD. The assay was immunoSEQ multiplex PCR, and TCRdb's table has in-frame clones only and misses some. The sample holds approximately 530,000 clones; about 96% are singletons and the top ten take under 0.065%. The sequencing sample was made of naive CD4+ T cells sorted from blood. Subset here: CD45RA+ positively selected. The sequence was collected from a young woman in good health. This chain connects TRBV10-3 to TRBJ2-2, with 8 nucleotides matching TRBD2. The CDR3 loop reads CAVSGSINTGELFF. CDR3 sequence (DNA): TGTGCCGTCAGCGGGAGTATTAACACCGGGGAGCTGTTTTTT.